One sample yielded the 7 T cell receptor beta chains listed below, sequenced in a study of high-grade serous ovarian cancer treatment subgroups. Tumor samples were obtained before definitive surgery or chemotherapy. Measured with immunoSEQ multiplex PCR; TCRdb has only the in-frame clones, and not every one. The sample has 1,500 to 2,000 clones, roughly 79% seen once. The sequencing sample was made of tumor tissue. These receptor sequences come from a human donor with high-grade serous ovarian cancer.

The V call is TRBV6-5, the J call TRBJ1-6, with a weak D call TRBD1 (5 bases). This CDR3 contains 13 residues. V was trimmed by 8 bases and J by 9 bases, leaving 14 bases between them. Germline V gene sequence: CDR1 MNHEY, CDR2 SVGAGI. The CDR3 reads CASGGGVSSPLHF. DNA for the CDR3: TGTGCCAGCGGAGGAGGGGTCAGTTCACCCCTCCACTTT.

The chain couples TRBV6-4 to TRBJ2-5, with D perhaps matching TRBD2 (6 bases). Trimming stripped 4 bases from V and 3 bases from J, with 12 bases between. Per germline, CDR1 MRHNA and CDR2 SNTAGT. The length of the CDR3 is 14 residues. CDR3 sequence (DNA): TGTGCCAGCAGTGCGGCAGGGAGGAAAGAGACCCAGTACTTC. As protein: CASSAAGRKETQYF.

The CDR3 is CASSLVRSSYNEQFF. In nucleotides, the CDR3 is TGTGCCAGCAGTTTAGTGCGGAGCTCCTACAATGAGCAGTTCTTC. The rearrangement uses TRBV27 and TRBJ2-1, with D unresolved. Germline CDR1 is MNHEY and CDR2 is SMNVEV (reference sequence). Trimming removed 2 bases from V and 0 bases from J, with 8 bases in between. The CDR3 runs 15 residues.

V gene TRBV29-1 combines with J gene TRBJ1-1; 9 bases match TRBD1. The CDR3 is 14 amino acids. Germline trimming cut 5 bases from V and 4 bases from J; bases unmatched to any gene: 8. Germline V CDR1 and CDR2: SQVTM, ANQGSEA. The CDR3 DNA reads TGCAGCGTTACTTCACAGGGGGCCGGCACTGAAGCTTTCTTT. Translated, it gives CSVTSQGAGTEAFF.

The CDR3 nucleotides are TGTGCCATCAGTGGGGACAGCGAGCCCTACGAGCAGTACTTC. Translated: CAISGDSEPYEQYF. The gene calls are TRBV10-3 and TRBJ2-7, with 7 bases matching TRBD1. The V segment lost 4 bases and the J segment 2 bases; nucleotides outside the gene matches: 5. The germline CDR1 and CDR2 sequences are ENHRY and SYGVKD. This CDR3 contains 14 residues.

A single count supports this clone. V is TRBV6-6 and J is TRBJ1-5; TRBD1 matches 7 bases. The CDR3 totals 13 residues. Per germline, CDR1 MNHNY and CDR2 SVGAGI (reference sequence). J was trimmed by 4 bases and V by 7 bases; bases with no gene match: 4. The CDR3 reads CASTSTGNQPQHF. CDR3 nucleotides: TGTGCCAGCACCTCGACAGGGAATCAGCCCCAGCATTTT.

By share, this clone ranks as large. The chain carries TRBV19 and TRBJ2-5; TRBD1 or TRBD2 may be the D gene (6 bases each). Deletions cut 3 bases from V and 2 bases from J, with 13 bases between. CDR1 is LNHDA, CDR2 SQIVND, per germline (reference sequence). This CDR3 is built from 15 residues. CDR3 bases: TGTGCCAGTAGTATGACCACGGGGGCGCAAGAGACCCAGTACTTC. It specifies CASSMTTGAQETQYF.